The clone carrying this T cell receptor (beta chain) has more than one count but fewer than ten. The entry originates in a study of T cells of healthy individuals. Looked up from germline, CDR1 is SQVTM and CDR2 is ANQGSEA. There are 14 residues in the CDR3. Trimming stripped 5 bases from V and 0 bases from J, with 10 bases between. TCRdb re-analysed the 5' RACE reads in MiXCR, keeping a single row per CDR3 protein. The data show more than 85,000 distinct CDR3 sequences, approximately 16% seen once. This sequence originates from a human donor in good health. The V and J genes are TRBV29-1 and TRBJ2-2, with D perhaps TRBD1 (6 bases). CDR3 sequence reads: CSVNRDANTGELFF. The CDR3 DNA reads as TGCAGCGTTAACAGGGACGCGAACACCGGGGAGCTGTTTTTT.